The rows below give T cell receptor beta chains drawn from one sample of a study of OX40 agonist ivuxolimab in advanced cancers. The assay was immunoSEQ multiplex PCR, and TCRdb's table has in-frame clones only and misses some. The sample holds under 80,000 clones, 87% seen once. The source was CD4+ or CD8+ T cells sorted from blood, collected in a trial of the OX40 agonist ivuxolimab. These receptors all come from an adult with an advanced solid tumor such as melanoma, head and neck, liver or kidney cancer. Both conserved end residues are trimmed from each CDR3. Some rows mark clone size as missing; the rest say once, few, many or name a class of expanded clone.

abundance,j_gene,v_gene,CDR3aa
NA,TRBJ2-1,TRBV7-3,ASSRHPTDRNYNEQF
few,TRBJ2-1,TRBV7-9,ASSLRLAQNEQF
NA,NA,TRBV28,ASSPWTGLSYEQY
NA,TRBJ2-7,TRBV4-1,ASSQGYREVYEQY
once,TRBJ1-1,TRBV4-1,ASSQGENTEAF
NA,TRBJ2-7,TRBV7-6,ASSSRGGRDEQY
NA,TRBJ1-2,TRBV6-6,ASSRYSGFNYGYT
NA,TRBJ2-5,TRBV6-6,ASSSPGLASETQY
NA,NA,TRBV29-1,SVESGPEQY
NA,TRBJ1-2,TRBV21-1,ASSNGQGGYGYT
NA,TRBJ1-2,TRBV7-5,VRSLGQGAGYT
NA,TRBJ1-1,TRBV7-6,ASRGLGTEAF
NA,TRBJ1-6,TRBV29-1,SVGDREKDSPLH
NA,TRBJ1-1,TRBV7-3,ASSLGGAGLNTEAF
NA,TRBJ1-1,TRBV6-6,ASSKSGQPNTEAF
NA,TRBJ2-3,TRBV7-2,ASSLRGRSGGSTDTQY
NA,TRBJ2-5,TRBV30,AWSATSHLQETQY
NA,TRBJ2-5,TRBV9,ASSVGQGQTETQY
NA,TRBJ2-1,TRBV4-1,ASSQVKSSYNEQF
few,TRBJ2-2,TRBV10-1,ASSEGQGFFGELF
NA,TRBJ2-7,TRBV30,AWSVGPYEQY
once,TRBJ1-2,TRBV7-2,ASTSRVGGYT
NA,TRBJ2-7,TRBV18,ASSPGIYEQY
once,TRBJ2-1,TRBV7-6,ASSYRQGSYNEQF
NA,TRBJ2-7,TRBV11-2,ASSLVGTVGEQY
few,TRBJ2-5,TRBV29-1,SARLGSEQY
NA,TRBJ2-1,TRBV7-9,ASSLTGTAYNEQF
NA,TRBJ1-2,TRBV27,ASSPYRAYGYT
NA,TRBJ1-1,TRBV21-1,ASSKGPKNTEAF
NA,TRBJ2-6,TRBV14,ASSRVGGVSGANVLT
few,TRBJ2-1,TRBV27,ASKIGGATQNEQF